These 8 T cell receptor beta chains originate from one sample sequenced in a study of HIV-infected patients and healthy controls. Each CDR3 protein is one row after TCRdb ran MiXCR on the 5' RACE reads. The table lists some 67,000 distinct CDR3 sequences, approximately 15% of them singletons. Sequencing was performed on CD4+ T cells from blood. The receptor set was obtained from a human donor in good health.

This clonotype was seen at least ten times. This chain connects TRBV18 to TRBJ1-5; D gene unclear. Trimming removed 0 bases from V and 6 bases from J, with 3 bases in between. Germline-derived CDR1 and CDR2 are KGHSH and LQKENI. There are 12 residues in the CDR3. The CDR3 coding sequence is TGTGCCAGCTCACCACCGGGTCAGCCCCAGCATTTT. This codes for CASSPPGQPQHF.

This chain uses TRBV20-1 with TRBJ2-2; 9 bases line up with TRBD1. Trimming at V came to 5 bases and at J to 5 bases, leaving 9 bases not matched to a gene. The CDR3 totals 15 residues. CDR1 and CDR2 from the germline V gene are DFQATT and SNEGSKA (reference sequence). The DNA of the CDR3 is TGCAGTGCTCCACAGGGGGCAGCGATTACCGGGGAGCTGTTTTTT. This sequence encodes CSAPQGAAITGELFF.

This clonotype was seen a handful of times. The chain has TRBV3-1 and TRBJ2-2; D not certain. The germline gives CDR1 LGHDT, CDR2 YNNKEL (reference sequence). The V and J ends lost 6 bases and 5 bases respectively, with 19 bases between them. The CDR3 length is 16 residues. The CDR3 region is CASREWAPASTGELFF. CDR3 DNA: TGTGCCAGCAGGGAATGGGCGCCAGCGTCGACCGGGGAGCTGTTTTTT. The full variable domain, completed using reference TRBV3-1 and TRBJ2-2, is DTAVSQTPKYLVTQMGNDKSIKCEQNLGHDTMYWYKQDSKKFLKIMFSYNNKELIINETVPNRFSPKSPDKAHLNLHINSLELGDSAVYFCASREWAPASTGELFFGEGSRLTVL.

The rearrangement uses TRBV25-1 and TRBJ2-7, with D perhaps matching TRBD1 (6 bases). The V and J ends lost 6 bases and 3 bases respectively, with 15 bases between them. CDR1 is MGHDK, CDR2 SYGVNS, per germline. The CDR3 runs to 14 residues. CDR3 residues: CASSERTASYEQYF. The CDR3 DNA is TGTGCCAGCAGCGAAAGGACAGCGAGCTACGAGCAGTACTTC.

CDR3 in amino acids: CASSYSNYEQYF. In DNA form, the CDR3 reads TGTGCCAGCAGTTACTCGAATTACGAGCAGTACTTC. The chain carries TRBV6-2 or TRBV6-3 and TRBJ2-7; D not resolved. Trimming shortened V by 0 bases and J by 4 bases, and 4 bases separated the two germline ends. There are 12 residues in the CDR3. Germline CDR1 reads MNHEY; CDR2 reads SVGEGT.

There are many counts of this clonotype. The chain links TRBV7-2 to TRBJ1-3; D perhaps matches TRBD1 (5 bases). The germline V and J ends were trimmed by 1 base and 0 bases, with 10 bases remaining between them. The germline V gene has CDR1 SGHTA and CDR2 FQGNSA. The CDR3 totals 16 residues. The CDR3 DNA is TGTGCCAGCAGCTTAGTAGACAGACTCTCTGGAAACACCATATATTTT. Protein sequence: CASSLVDRLSGNTIYF.

The sample holds many counts of this clonotype. The rearrangement uses TRBV14 and TRBJ2-1; D is undetermined. CDR1 and CDR2 from the germline V gene are SGHDN and FVKESK. Trimming removed 2 bases from V and 7 bases from J, with 12 bases in between. This CDR3 has 14 residues. The chain's CDR3 is CASSQRPGGNEQFF. The CDR3 DNA reads TGTGCCAGCAGCCAACGGCCAGGCGGTAATGAGCAGTTCTTC.

The J gene is TRBJ2-3, the V gene TRBV20-1, with TRBD2 identical over 10 bases. Germline V CDR1 and CDR2: DFQATT, SNEGSKA (reference sequence). The length of the CDR3 is 16 residues. The V gene end was trimmed by 6 bases and the J gene end by 0 bases; junction bases not matched to a gene: 9. This CDR3 is CSAAIQREGSTDTQYF. The CDR3 DNA is TGCAGTGCAGCTATCCAGCGGGAGGGTAGCACAGATACGCAGTATTTT.